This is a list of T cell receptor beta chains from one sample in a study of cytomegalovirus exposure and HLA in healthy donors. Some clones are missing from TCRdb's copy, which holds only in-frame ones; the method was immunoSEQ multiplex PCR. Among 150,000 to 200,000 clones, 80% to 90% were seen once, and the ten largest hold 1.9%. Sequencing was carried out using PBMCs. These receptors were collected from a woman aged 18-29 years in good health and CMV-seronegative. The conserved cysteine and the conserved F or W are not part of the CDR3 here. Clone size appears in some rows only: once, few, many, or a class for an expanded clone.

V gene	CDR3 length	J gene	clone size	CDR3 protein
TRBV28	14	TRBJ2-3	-	ASSWGWGEDTDTQY
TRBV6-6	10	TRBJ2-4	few	ASRGGQNIQY
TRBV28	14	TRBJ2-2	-	ASSFLAQGFTGELF
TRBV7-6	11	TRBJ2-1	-	ASSNPPGLQQF
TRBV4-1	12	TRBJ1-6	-	ASSQRTGNSPLH
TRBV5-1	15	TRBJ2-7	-	ASSFSAGRTFSYEQY
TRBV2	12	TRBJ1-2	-	ASSVRPGGGGYT
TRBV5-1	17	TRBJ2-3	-	ASSLAGKDYSSSTDTQY
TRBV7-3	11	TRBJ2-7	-	ASSQGQGFEQY
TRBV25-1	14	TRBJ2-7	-	ASSDPHGTGSYEQY
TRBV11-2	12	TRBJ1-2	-	ASSSPGQGTGYT